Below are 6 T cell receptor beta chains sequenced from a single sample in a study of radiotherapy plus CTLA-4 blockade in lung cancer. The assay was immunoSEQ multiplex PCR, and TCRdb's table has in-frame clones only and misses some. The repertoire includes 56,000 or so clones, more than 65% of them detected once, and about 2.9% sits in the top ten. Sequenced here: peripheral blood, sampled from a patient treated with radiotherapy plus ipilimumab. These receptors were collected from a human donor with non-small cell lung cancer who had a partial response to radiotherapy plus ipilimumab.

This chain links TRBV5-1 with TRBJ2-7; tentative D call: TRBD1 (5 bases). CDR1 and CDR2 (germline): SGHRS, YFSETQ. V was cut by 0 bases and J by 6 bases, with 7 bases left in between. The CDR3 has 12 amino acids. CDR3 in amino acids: CASSLGQLEQYF. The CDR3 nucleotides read TGCGCCAGCAGCTTGGGACAGCTCGAGCAGTACTTC.

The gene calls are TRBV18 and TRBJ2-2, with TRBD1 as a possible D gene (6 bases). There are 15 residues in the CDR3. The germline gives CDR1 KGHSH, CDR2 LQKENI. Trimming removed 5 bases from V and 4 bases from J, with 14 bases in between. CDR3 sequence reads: CASSNLTGSTGELFF. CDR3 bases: TGTGCCAGCTCAAACCTTACAGGGTCCACCGGGGAGCTGTTTTTT.

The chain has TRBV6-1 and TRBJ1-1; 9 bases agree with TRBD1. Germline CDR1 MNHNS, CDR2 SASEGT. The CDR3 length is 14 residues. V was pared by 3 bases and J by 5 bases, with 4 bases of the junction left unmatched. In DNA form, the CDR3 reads TGTGCCAGCAGTGAGACAGGGGGAGAAACTGAAGCTTTCTTT. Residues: CASSETGGETEAFF.

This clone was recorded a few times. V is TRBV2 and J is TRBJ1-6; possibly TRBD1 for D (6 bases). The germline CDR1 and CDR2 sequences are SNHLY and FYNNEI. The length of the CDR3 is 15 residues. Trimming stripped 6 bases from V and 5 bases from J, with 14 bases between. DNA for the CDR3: TGTGCCAGCAGCCCCAACAGGGCGAATAATTCACCCCTCCACTTT. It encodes CASSPNRANNSPLHF.

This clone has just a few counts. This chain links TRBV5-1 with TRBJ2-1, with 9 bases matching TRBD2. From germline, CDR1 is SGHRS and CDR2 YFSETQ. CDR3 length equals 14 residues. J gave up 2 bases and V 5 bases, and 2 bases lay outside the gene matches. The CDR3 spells CASRVAGAYNEQFF. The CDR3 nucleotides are TGCGCCAGCAGGGTAGCGGGGGCCTACAATGAGCAGTTCTTC.

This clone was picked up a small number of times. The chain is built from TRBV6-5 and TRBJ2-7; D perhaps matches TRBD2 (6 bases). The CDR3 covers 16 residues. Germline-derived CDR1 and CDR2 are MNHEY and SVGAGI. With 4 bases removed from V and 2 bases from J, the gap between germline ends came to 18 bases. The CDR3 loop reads CASSSPRGGRTYEQYF. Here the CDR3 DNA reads TGTGCCAGCAGTTCACCCCGCGGAGGGCGTACCTACGAGCAGTACTTC.